This T cell receptor (beta chain) was recorded in a study of cytomegalovirus exposure and HLA in healthy donors. Findings and limits, study-wide: Reportedly, diagnosis of cytomegalovirus status by the classifier showed high specificity and sensitivity. A highly shared variant cluster was judged a likely technical artifact.

CDR1 and CDR2 from the germline V gene are MNHEY and SVGAGI. The trim removed 6 bases at V and 5 bases at J, leaving 9 bases unmatched. The CDR3 has 14 amino acids. Whereas donors were nominally healthy upon sampling, unrecorded immune exposures were probable. The PCR contained 60 Vbeta and 13 Jbeta primers. The repertoire was sequenced with immunoSEQ multiplex PCR; TCRdb's copy has only in-frame clones and lacks some. The sample carries approximately 260,000 clones, approximately 84% recorded once. In regard to this clone: Its antigen is undetermined.

Specimen: PBMCs. The clonotype comes from a woman aged 40 to 50 in good health and CMV-seropositive. This sequence joins TRBV6-5 and TRBJ2-7; 8 positions match TRBD1. CDR3 amino acids: CASSPRTTGDEQYF. The CDR3 region has the DNA TGTGCCAGCAGCCCACGAACGACAGGGGACGAGCAGTACTTC.